The 25 T cell receptor beta chains given below trace back to one sample, sequenced in a study of spatial heterogeneity in lung cancer (dated by TCRdb to about 2019). The time point label of this sample denotes: sample taken at primary tumor resection. Libraries came from 5' RACE. Sequencing was performed on a NextSeq 500. Starting from the raw public reads, TCRdb applied fastp trimming at Q25, assembled clones with MiXCR and retained in-frame beta chains. Rows are combined by CDR3 protein, so each entry shows the most common genes and DNA. This sample lists approximately 4,900 distinct CDR3 sequences; around 12% were detected once. The ten largest make up about a tenth of the sample. Antigens for these TCRs are unknown. Findings and caveats that apply to the study as a whole: The number of expanded intratumoral alpha and beta TCRs correlated with the tumor nonsynonymous mutation count.

Material: lung tumor tissue, obtained at surgery. The receptors here all came from a female donor with early-stage non-small cell lung cancer.

This clonotype is medium-sized in the sample. This chain joins TRBV29-1 and TRBJ2-5, with 7 bases lining up with TRBD2. This CDR3 is 10 amino acids long. The germline CDR1 and CDR2 sequences are SQVTM and ANQGSEA. CDR3 sequence reads: CGGGQETQYF. CDR3 DNA: TGCGGGGGGGGCCAAGAGACCCAGTACTTC.

In this sample, this clonotype is medium-sized. CDR3 DNA: TGTGCCAGCAGCCAAGGACAGGCGGGGGGGCCATCCCAAGAGACCCAGTACTTC. As protein: CASSQGQAGGPSQETQYF. The chain has TRBV4-2 and TRBJ2-5; TRBD2 matches at 9 bases. Germline assignment: CDR1 LGHNA and CDR2 YNFKEQ. The V and J ends lost 1 base and 1 base, in that order; junction bases with no gene match: 10. The CDR3 totals 18 residues.

This clonotype was seen ten or more times. The chain is built from TRBV2 and TRBJ2-2; D is ambiguous. CDR3 length equals 14 residues. Looked up from germline, CDR1 is SNHLY and CDR2 is FYNNEI. Deletions cut 7 bases from V and 0 bases from J, with 9 bases between. DNA for the CDR3: TGTGCCAGCAAACCAGCCGCGAACACCGGGGAGCTGTTTTTT. Translation: CASKPAANTGELFF.

This clonotype was recorded at least ten times. The CDR3 nucleotides read TGTGCCACCAGCCCCGGGCATGGCAATCAGCCCCAGCATTTT. Protein: CATSPGHGNQPQHF. The chain joins TRBV15 to TRBJ1-5, with unresolved D. Per germline, CDR1 LNHNV and CDR2 YYDKDF (reference sequence). The CDR3 totals 14 residues. Trimming took off 5 bases at V and 2 bases at J, with 10 bases between the two ends.

This clonotype has ten or more counts. The CDR3 protein is CASSLQGGGMNEQFF. CDR3 DNA: TGTGCCAGCAGTTTACAGGGGGGCGGGATGAATGAGCAGTTCTTC. The chain uses TRBV12-3 or TRBV12-4 and TRBJ2-1; a possible D gene is TRBD1 (7 bases). This CDR3 has 15 residues. Trimming cost V 2 bases and J 7 bases, with 15 bases left between them.

Within the sample, this clonotype is medium-sized. The chain has TRBV28 and TRBJ1-5; D is ambiguous. Trimming shortened V by 4 bases and J by 2 bases, and 12 bases separated the two germline ends. Germline-derived CDR1 and CDR2 are MDHEN and SYDVKM. The CDR3 runs 15 residues. CDR3 sequence: CASSSPPSGNQPQHF. In nucleotides, the CDR3 is TGTGCCAGCAGTTCCCCGCCGAGTGGCAATCAGCCCCAGCATTTT.

The table lists this clonotype with many counts. V usage is TRBV19 and J usage is TRBJ1-4; 7 bases line up with TRBD1. CDR3 length: 16 residues. V shed 0 bases and J 8 bases; nucleotides not matched to a gene: 9. Germline-derived CDR1 and CDR2 are LNHDA and SQIVND (reference sequence). The CDR3 sequence is CASSIDPTGKREKLFF. The CDR3 DNA reads TGTGCCAGTAGTATAGACCCGACAGGGAAGAGAGAAAAACTGTTTTTT. The full variable domain, rest sourced from reference TRBV19 and TRBJ1-4, is DGGITQSPKYLFRKEGQNVTLSCEQNLNHDAMYWYRQDPGQGLRLIYYSQIVNDFQKGDIAEGYSVSREKKESFPLTVTSAQKNPTAFYLCASSIDPTGKREKLFFGSGTQLSVL.

V usage is TRBV27 and J usage is TRBJ2-7; TRBD1 is a possible D gene (6 bases). The CDR3 has 17 residues. V lost 5 bases to trimming and J lost 1 base, with 21 bases between them. The V gene's germline CDR1 is MNHEY and CDR2 SMNVEV (reference sequence). This chain's CDR3 is CASSLQQGSLMSYEQYF. Here the CDR3 DNA reads TGTGCCAGCAGTCTCCAACAGGGTTCCCTAATGTCCTACGAGCAGTACTTC.

This clonotype showed up many times. This chain uses TRBV7-8 with TRBJ1-2; D gene ambiguous. The CDR3 runs 12 residues. From germline, CDR1 is SGHVS and CDR2 FQNEAQ. Deletions cut 1 base from V and 4 bases from J, with 4 bases between. The CDR3 spells CASSLDSYGYTF. CDR3 sequence (DNA): TGTGCCAGCAGCTTAGACAGCTATGGCTACACCTTC.

The rearrangement joins TRBV12-3 or TRBV12-4 to TRBJ2-5; 8 bases align to TRBD2. V gave up 6 bases and J gave up 5 bases; unmatched junction bases: 5. This CDR3 has 13 residues. CDR3 sequence (DNA): TGTGCCAGCAGGCGGGGGGCCTGGGAGACCCAGTACTTC. Translated: CASRRGAWETQYF.

In its sample, this clonotype is medium-sized (0.01 to 0.1%). The genes are TRBV11-2 and TRBJ1-2, with a weak D call TRBD1 (6 bases). The CDR3 consists of 14 residues. Germline V gives CDR1 SGHAT, CDR2 FQNNGV. Trimming left V 4 bases short and J 6 bases short, with 15 bases between. CDR3 nucleotides: TGTGCCAGCAGCTCCCAGGGGACTTCTCATGGCTACACCTTC. Translation: CASSSQGTSHGYTF.

By share, this clonotype ranks as medium-sized. The chain links TRBV28 to TRBJ1-5; weak D call: TRBD1 (5 bases). CDR3 length equals 15 residues. V was clipped by 3 bases and J by 6 bases, with 15 bases between them. The germline V gene has CDR1 MDHEN and CDR2 SYDVKM. CDR3 in DNA: TGTGCCAGCAGTTTTGAAGGGGCAGGGAGTCAGCCCCAGCATTTT. Translating gives CASSFEGAGSQPQHF.

In its sample, this clonotype is medium-sized. This rearrangement joins TRBV6-2 or TRBV6-3 to TRBJ2-5; D gene unclear. Germline lookup yields CDR1 MNHEY and CDR2 SVGEGT. The CDR3 is made up of 12 amino acids. V lost 4 bases, J lost 5 bases, and 8 bases lay in between. In nucleotides, the CDR3 is TGTGCCAGCAGTTCCTCAGCGGAGACCCAGTACTTC. Protein sequence: CASSSSAETQYF.

This clonotype was observed many times. This chain connects TRBV6-1 to TRBJ1-4; D possibly corresponds to TRBD1 (5 bases). The germline CDR1 and CDR2 sequences are MNHNS and SASEGT. The V and J ends lost 7 bases and 0 bases respectively, with 15 bases between them. The CDR3 has 16 residues. DNA of the CDR3: TGTGCCAGCATCGACAGTTTAGTTGCAACTAATGAAAAACTGTTTTTT. It specifies CASIDSLVATNEKLFF.

This clonotype was seen only once. The chain is built from TRBV20-1 and TRBJ2-7; TRBD1 matches 7 bases. The trim removed 6 bases at V and 3 bases at J, leaving 8 bases unmatched. The CDR3 consists of 13 residues. Germline assignment: CDR1 DFQATT and CDR2 SNEGSKA (reference sequence). The CDR3, as DNA: TGCAGTGCAAGGGACAGCCCTTACTACGAGCAGTACTTC. This codes for CSARDSPYYEQYF.

The chain has TRBV20-1 and TRBJ2-3; 11 bases are a match to TRBD2. CDR1 and CDR2 (germline): DFQATT, SNEGSKA (reference sequence). After removal of 6 bases from V and 2 bases from J, the junction contained 10 bases not matched to a gene. The CDR3 runs to 16 residues. The CDR3 region has the DNA TGCAGTGCGCCTCTAGCGGGGGGAAAACACACAGATACGCAGTATTTT. It codes for CSAPLAGGKHTDTQYF.

The chain couples TRBV9 to TRBJ2-5; D ambiguous. There are 15 residues in the CDR3. Germline CDR1 reads SGDLS; CDR2 reads YYNGEE. V lost 0 bases and J 1 base, leaving 10 bases between the germline ends. In DNA, the CDR3 is TGTGCCAGCAGCGTAGATTTTGGGATCCAAGAGACCCAGTACTTC. This codes for CASSVDFGIQETQYF.

This clonotype was detected only a few times. An end of the junction differs from the germline gene, which may be a read error. The chain links TRBV7-7 to TRBJ2-5; the match to TRBD2 covers 9 bases. This CDR3 region has 15 residues. The germline gives CDR1 SSHAT, CDR2 FNYEAQ (reference sequence). The CDR3 spells CASSSAGGLLETQYF. The CDR3 nucleotides are TGTGCTAGCAGCTCGGCGGGGGGGCTGTTAGAGACCCAGTACTTC.

This clonotype qualifies as large (0.1 to 1%). The chain is built from TRBV3-1 and TRBJ1-2, with D hard to call. In germline, CDR1 is LGHDT, CDR2 YNNKEL (reference sequence). This CDR3 is 16 amino acids long. V lost 4 bases and J lost 1, with 16 bases in between. The CDR3 sequence: CASSRLGQNHNYGYTF. The CDR3 bases are TGTGCCAGCAGCCGTTTAGGGCAGAACCATAACTATGGCTACACCTTC.

This clonotype is medium-sized in the sample. This rearrangement joins TRBV20-1 to TRBJ1-2; TRBD1 matches at 9 bases. Germline lookup yields CDR1 DFQATT and CDR2 SNEGSKA (reference sequence). Trimming removed 1 base from V and 1 base from J; junction bases left unmatched: 4. The CDR3 totals 15 residues. CDR3 in amino acids: CSARAGQGSNYGYTF. The CDR3 DNA follows: TGCAGTGCTAGAGCAGGACAGGGGAGTAACTATGGCTACACCTTC.

By share, this clonotype ranks as medium-sized. The CDR3 here is CASSEAKGNQPQHF. For the CDR3, the DNA is TGTGCCAGCAGTGAAGCGAAGGGGAATCAGCCCCAGCATTTT. The rearrangement uses TRBV6-1 and TRBJ1-5; possibly TRBD1 for D (5 bases). V lost 0 bases and J lost 4, with 7 bases in between. Germline loops: CDR1 MNHNS, CDR2 SASEGT. The CDR3 length is 14 residues.

In its sample, this clonotype ranks as medium-sized. V usage is TRBV12-3 or TRBV12-4 and J usage is TRBJ2-1; 12 bases line up with TRBD2. Germline trimming cut 6 bases from V and 10 bases from J; bases unmatched to any gene: 7. The CDR3 runs 14 residues. The CDR3 nucleotides read TGTGCCAGCAGACCTAGCGGGGGGGCCAAAGAGCAGTTCTTC. This translates into CASRPSGGAKEQFF.

This clonotype was observed once. A much more abundant neighbour one base away suggests this may be a read error. Without the conserved terminal phenylalanine or tryptophan, this CDR3 likely stems from a read error. The rearrangement uses TRBV2 and TRBJ1-2; tentatively, D is TRBD1 (5 bases). This CDR3 is 8 amino acids long. Germline-derived CDR1 and CDR2 are SNHLY and FYNNEI. In DNA, the CDR3 is TGTTCCAGGGATGGCTACACCCTC. Translated: CSRDGYTL.

V usage is TRBV9 and J usage is TRBJ2-6, with TRBD2 matching over 8 bases. This CDR3 spans 18 amino acids. The germline V gene encodes CDR1 SGDLS and CDR2 YYNGEE. Trimming cost V 0 bases and J 9 bases; bases outside gene matches: 14. The CDR3 reads CASSVAPRGGRELNVLTF. DNA for the CDR3: TGTGCCAGCAGCGTAGCCCCCCGGGGGGGTCGGGAGCTCAACGTCCTGACTTTC. Full variable domain (remainder filled in from reference TRBV9 and TRBJ2-6): DSGVTQTPKHLITATGQRVTLRCSPRSGDLSVYWYQQSLDQGLQFLIQYYNGEERAKGNILERFSAQQFPDLHSELNLSSLELGDSALYFCASSVAPRGGRELNVLTFGAGSRLTVL.

Sample share makes this clonotype medium-sized (0.01 to 0.1%). This chain uses TRBV7-8 with TRBJ2-1; maybe TRBD2 (6 bases). The CDR3 covers 15 residues. The V and J ends lost 2 bases and 5 bases respectively, with 13 bases between them. Germline V gene lookup returns CDR1 SGHVS and CDR2 FQNEAQ. The CDR3 sequence: CASSLFAGLHNEQFF. The CDR3 DNA reads TGTGCCAGCAGCTTATTCGCGGGGCTCCACAATGAGCAGTTCTTC.